This record concerns one TCR beta chain sequence. What it recognizes is unknown. The data stem from a study of a mutant IDH1 vaccine in newly diagnosed glioma. Study-wide points: Most patients, approximately 93%, showed vaccine-induced immune responses.

The time point: week 47, end of study. Every single dose of the vaccine, 300 ug of mutant IDH1 20-mer peptide, came with topical imiquimod. Libraries were prepared by immunoSEQ multiplex PCR; TCRdb keeps only in-frame clonotypes and omits some of them. Of fewer than 40,000 clones in the sample, approximately 84% are singletons; the top ten hold about 30%. The CDR3 sequence is 15 residues long. V lost 0 bases, J lost 8 bases, and 5 bases stayed unmatched. Per germline, CDR1 LGHNA and CDR2 YSLEER. The specimen comprised PBMCs, sampled from a glioma patient whose treatment included an IDH1 peptide vaccine. The sequence came from a man aged 25-45 years with glioma. The rearrangement links TRBV4-3 to TRBJ1-2, with 11 bases identical to TRBD1. CDR3 bases: TGCGCCAGCAGCCAAGATTGGGACAGGGGGGACGGCTACACCTTC. The encoded protein is CASSQDWDRGDGYTF.